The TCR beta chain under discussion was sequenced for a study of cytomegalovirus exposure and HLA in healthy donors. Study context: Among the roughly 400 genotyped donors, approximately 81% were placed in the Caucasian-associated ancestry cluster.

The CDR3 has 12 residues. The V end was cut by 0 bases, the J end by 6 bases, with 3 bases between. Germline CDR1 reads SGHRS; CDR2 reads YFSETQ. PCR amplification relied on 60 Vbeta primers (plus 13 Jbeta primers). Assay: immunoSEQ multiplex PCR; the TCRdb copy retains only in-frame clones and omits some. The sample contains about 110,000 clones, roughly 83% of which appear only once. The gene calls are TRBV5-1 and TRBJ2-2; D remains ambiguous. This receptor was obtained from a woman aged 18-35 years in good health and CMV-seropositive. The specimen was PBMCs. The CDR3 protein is CASSLVSGELFF. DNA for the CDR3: TGCGCCAGCAGCTTGGTATCCGGGGAGCTGTTTTTT. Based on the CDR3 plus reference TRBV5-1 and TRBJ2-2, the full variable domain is KAGVTQTPRYLIKTRGQQVTLSCSPISGHRSVSWYQQTPGQGLQFLFEYFSETQRNKGNFPGRFSGRQFSNSRSEMNVSTLELGDSALYLCASSLVSGELFFGEGSRLTVL.